This entry concerns a single TCR beta chain. The target antigen is unknown. This entry is derived from a study of T cell responses to AZD1222 COVID-19 vaccine. General observations from the study: The sample set comprised mostly white British donors with more females, and clonal diversity was possibly underestimated. The study reported that nearly half of spike-specific TCRs target unmutated variant regions. Increased Spike-specific TCR breadth and depth were observed after two AZD1222 doses.

The CDR3 is 13 residues long. V shed 3 bases and J 4 bases; nucleotides not matched to a gene: 3. Germline lookup yields CDR1 DFQATT and CDR2 SNEGSKA (reference sequence). This table comes from immunoSEQ multiplex PCR, and its TCRdb copy is limited to in-frame clones, with some not included. The sample has 90,000 to 140,000 clones, roughly 87% seen once. Here the sequenced sample was peripheral blood, taken 28 days after the second AZD1222 dose. The J gene is TRBJ1-5, the V gene TRBV20-1; 7 nucleotides align to TRBD1. The clonotype comes from an adult who received the AZD1222 COVID-19 vaccine. CDR3 amino acids: CSASGQVNQPQHF. In DNA, the CDR3 is TGCAGTGCTAGTGGACAGGTAAATCAGCCCCAGCATTTT.